The rows below give T cell receptor beta chains drawn from one sample of a study of glioma-infiltrating T cells. TCRdb ran MiXCR on the multiplex PCR reads and lists one entry per CDR3 protein. The sample contains about 190,000 distinct CDR3 sequences, 32% of which appear only once. Sequenced sample: glioma tissue, nonneoplastic brain tissue, or PBMCs (not recorded which). These receptors originate from a human donor with low-grade glioma or glioblastoma, undergoing nonglioma brain surgery, or in good health (not recorded which). The CDR3 runs from the conserved cysteine through the conserved F or W. D genes are given only for firm matches. Part of the rows lack a size; the others show once, few, many or a class for expanded clones.

v_call	cdr3_length	j_call	clone_size	d_call	cdr3_nt	cdr3_aa
TRBV28	13	TRBJ2-7	many	NA	TGTGCCAGCAGTTTTACAAGTTCCTACGAGCAGTACTTC	CASSFTSSYEQYF
TRBV29-1	17	TRBJ2-3	few	TRBD2	TGCAGCGTTTCAGGGACTAGCGGGAATCTTCGCACAGATACGCAGTATTTT	CSVSGTSGNLRTDTQYF
TRBV6-5	15	TRBJ1-1	many	NA	TGTGCCAGCAGTTACTCTGGGGTCACGAACACTGAAGCTTTCTTT	CASSYSGVTNTEAFF
TRBV10-3	15	TRBJ1-1	NA	NA	TGTGCCGCCCCCGTGTGCTTGGGCCTAAACACTGAAGCTTTCTTT	CAAPVCLGLNTEAFF
TRBV29-1	16	TRBJ2-1	NA	TRBD2	TGCAGCGTTGATCGGGGGCAGGGGACTAGCGGGACTTCTCGGGCTTTC	CSVDRGQGTSGTSRAF
TRBV10-3	14	TRBJ2-7	many	TRBD1	TGTGCCATCAGTGAGAGGACAGGGGTCTACGAGCAGTACTTC	CAISERTGVYEQYF
TRBV7-6	15	TRBJ2-3	NA	TRBD2	TGTGCCAGCAGCTTCGGAGCGGGAGCAGCAGATACGCAGTATTTT	CASSFGAGAADTQYF
TRBV20-1	15	TRBJ2-1	many	TRBD2	TGCAGTGCCAGACGGCTAGCGGGAGGCGTTAATGAGCAGTTCTTC	CSARRLAGGVNEQFF
TRBV19	14	TRBJ2-2	NA	NA	TGTGCCAGTAGTATAGACTTTTCGCCTGGGGAGCTGTTTTTT	CASSIDFSPGELFF
TRBV5-1	14	TRBJ1-1	NA	NA	TGCCCCAGCAGCTTGGCAGCTGGGGGCACTGAAGCTTTCTTT	CPSSLAAGGTEAFF
TRBV12-3/TRBV12-4	16	TRBJ2-5	few	TRBD1	TGTGCCAGCAGTTTCGGGGACAGGGGGCGTTACGAGACCCAGTACTTC	CASSFGDRGRYETQYF
TRBV7-2	16	TRBJ2-3	many	TRBD2	TGTGCCAGCTCCTTCAAAGGAGGGGCGGGAGCAGATACGCAGTATTTT	CASSFKGGAGADTQYF
TRBV20-1	12	TRBJ2-1	many	NA	TGCAGTGCTAGCATCGGTGGCGATGAGCAGTTCTTC	CSASIGGDEQFF
TRBV19	15	TRBJ2-3	NA	NA	TGTGCCAGTAGTATCGGCAGGGGGGACACAGATACGCAGTATTTT	CASSIGRGDTDTQYF
TRBV7-2	16	TRBJ2-7	many	TRBD2	TGTGCCAGCAGCGCACCACTAGCGGGACCCCCCTACGAGCAGTACTTC	CASSAPLAGPPYEQYF
TRBV5-1	15	TRBJ1-3	NA	NA	TGCGCCAGCAGGCCCCAGGCCAGCTCTGGAAACACCATATATTTT	CASRPQASSGNTIYF
TRBV28	15	TRBJ2-1	many	NA	TGTGCCAGCAGTTTATCCACGGGACCCCACAATGAGCAGTTCTTC	CASSLSTGPHNEQFF
TRBV19	13	TRBJ2-7	NA	NA	TGTGCCAGTAGTATAGAAACGGCGTACGAGCAGTACTTC	CASSIETAYEQYF
TRBV27	16	TRBJ2-3	many	NA	TGTGCCAGCAGCAGCCCTAGGGCGGATCGCACGAATACGCAGTATTTT	CASSSPRADRTNTQYF
TRBV19	14	TRBJ1-1	few	TRBD1	TGTGCCAGTAGTATGGACAGGGGTGAAACTGAAGCTTTCTTT	CASSMDRGETEAFF
TRBV6-1	14	TRBJ2-1	many	TRBD2	TGTGCCAGCAAACCGGGACTAGCGGGAGGAGGTCCGTTCTTC	CASKPGLAGGGPFF
TRBV19	15	TRBJ1-2	NA	NA	TGTGCCAGTAGGATAGGAACAGGCGGTGGTTATGGCTACACCTTC	CASRIGTGGGYGYTF
TRBV6-1	12	TRBJ1-1	many	NA	TGTGCCAGCAATCCGGGCCGGACTGAAGCTTTCTTT	CASNPGRTEAFF
TRBV7-2	15	TRBJ2-3	many	TRBD2	TGTGCCAGCAGCCCGAAGGGACTAGCGGGAGATACGCAGTATTTT	CASSPKGLAGDTQYF
TRBV2	23	TRBJ2-1	NA	TRBD2	TGTGCCAGCAGTGAAGCCCGCTCGACGCAGCGGGAGGGCCCCCCGAGCTCCTACAATGAGCAGTTCTTC	CASSEARSTQREGPPSSYNEQFF
TRBV7-9	13	TRBJ2-5	few	NA	TGTGCCAGCAGCCCAACGACGCAAGAGACCCAGTACTTC	CASSPTTQETQYF
TRBV3-1	13	TRBJ1-2	many	NA	TGTGCCAGCAGCCAAGATGGGGGGGATGGCTACACCTTC	CASSQDGGDGYTF
TRBV7-2	14	TRBJ2-3	many	NA	TGTGCCAGCAGCTTACTGCCAGAGACAGATACGCAGTATTTT	CASSLLPETDTQYF
TRBV12-3/TRBV12-4	13	TRBJ1-2	many	TRBD1	TGTGCCAGCAGTTCCAGGGGGAGTGGTGGCTACACCTTC	CASSSRGSGGYTF
TRBV5-1	14	TRBJ2-1	few	NA	TGCGCCAGCAGCGGGGCAGGGGTAGGCAATGAGCAGTTCTTC	CASSGAGVGNEQFF
TRBV7-2	14	TRBJ2-7	NA	NA	TGTGCCAGCAGCCATCCGGGACTGGCCTACGAGCAGTACTTC	CASSHPGLAYEQYF
TRBV6-1	12	TRBJ1-1	many	TRBD1	TGTGCCAGCAGATCCCACGGGACAGCGGCTTTCTTT	CASRSHGTAAFF
TRBV6-1	13	TRBJ1-5	once	NA	TGTGCCAGCCTCGACAGTGGAGATCAGCCCCAGCATTTT	CASLDSGDQPQHF
TRBV10-3	12	TRBJ1-1	many	NA	TGTGCCATCAGTGGTGGGGGCGCTGAAGCTTTCTTT	CAISGGGAEAFF
TRBV6-1	16	TRBJ1-5	many	NA	TGTGCCAGCAGTGGGCTACAGGTTTTTGCAGCCCAGCCCCAGCATTTT	CASSGLQVFAAQPQHF
TRBV20-1	14	TRBJ1-2	many	NA	TGCAGTGCTAGAGTTCCGGGCCTGGAAGGGGGCTACACCTTC	CSARVPGLEGGYTF
TRBV6-2/TRBV6-3	16	TRBJ1-1	many	NA	TGTGCCAGCAGTTACTCGAATTCCCAGACGAACACTGAAGCTTTCTTT	CASSYSNSQTNTEAFF
TRBV7-9	16	TRBJ2-7	many	TRBD2	TGTGCCAGCAGCTTAGGGCTAGCGGGACCGGGCCTCGAGCAGTACTTC	CASSLGLAGPGLEQYF
TRBV20-1	19	TRBJ2-1	many	TRBD2	TGCAGTGCTAGCCTCCGGACTAGCGGGAGTAGAGGCACTTACAATGAGCAGTTCTTC	CSASLRTSGSRGTYNEQFF
TRBV20-1	13	TRBJ2-7	NA	NA	TGCCGTGCGCTGCCAGGGTGGCCCTACGAGCAGTACTTC	CRALPGWPYEQYF
TRBV7-2	17	TRBJ2-1	NA	TRBD2	TGTGCCAGCAGCGCCCTAGCGGGGGACCCCTCCTACAATGAGCGGTTCTTC	CASSALAGDPSYNERFF